A single sample gave rise to the 24 T cell receptor beta chains below, sequenced in a study of blood T cell repertoires in COVID-19. The protocol was immunoSEQ multiplex PCR, while the TCRdb copy is restricted to in-frame clones and leaves out a portion. Here the sample spans roughly 410,000 clones, 70% to 90% being singletons. The sample taken for sequencing was peripheral blood. The receptors derive from a woman aged 40 to 50 with COVID-19, enrolled during active disease.

The rearrangement links TRBV7-2 to TRBJ1-3; unclear D gene. CDR1 and CDR2 from the germline V gene are SGHTA and FQGNSA. The CDR3 contains 15 residues. The V and J ends lost 0 bases and 0 bases respectively, with 6 bases between them. CDR3 region: CASSLASGSGNTIYF. CDR3 bases: TGTGCCAGCAGCTTAGCTTCCGGCTCTGGAAACACCATATATTTT.

This rearrangement joins TRBV7-9 to TRBJ2-3, with a tentative D call TRBD1 (5 bases). The CDR3 covers 14 residues. Deletions cut 5 bases from V and 4 bases from J, with 13 bases between. Germline-derived CDR1 and CDR2 are SEHNR and FQNEAQ (reference sequence). The CDR3 reads CASSIQGYPDTQYF. The CDR3 bases are TGTGCCAGCAGCATCCAGGGTTACCCAGATACGCAGTATTTT.

This chain uses TRBV29-1 with TRBJ1-4; 9 bases line up with TRBD1. J lost 10 bases, V lost 0 bases, and 9 bases had no gene match. The CDR3 covers 15 residues. Germline loops: CDR1 SQVTM, CDR2 ANQGSEA. The CDR3 loop reads CSVEDLSNRGPKLFF. The CDR3 DNA follows: TGCAGCGTTGAAGATCTAAGTAACAGGGGGCCAAAACTGTTTTTT.

The chain carries TRBV28 and TRBJ1-1; TRBD1 might be the D (5 bases). V was trimmed by 2 bases and J by 4 bases, leaving 11 bases between them. The V gene's germline CDR1 is MDHEN and CDR2 SYDVKM. The CDR3 is 14 amino acids. CDR3 protein: CASSLGALSTEAFF. As DNA, the CDR3 is TGTGCCAGCAGTTTAGGGGCACTGAGCACTGAAGCTTTCTTT.

This clone was counted a few times. J is TRBJ1-4 and V is TRBV4-3; 9 nucleotides line up with TRBD1. Germline-derived CDR1 and CDR2 are LGHNA and YSLEER. This CDR3 is built from 15 residues. Unmatched junction bases numbered 8, after V lost 4 bases and J lost 8 bases. The CDR3 DNA is TGCGCCAGCAGCCCCGGGGACAGGGACGAGGAAAAACTGTTTTTT. As protein: CASSPGDRDEEKLFF.

J is TRBJ2-7 and V is TRBV27; TRBD2 agrees at 8 bases. Unmatched junction bases numbered 3, after V lost 2 bases and J lost 3 bases. This CDR3 is 14 amino acids long. Looked up from germline, CDR1 is MNHEY and CDR2 is SMNVEV (reference sequence). The CDR3 sequence is CASSLTSGNYEQYF. CDR3 coding DNA: TGTGCCAGCAGTTTAACTAGCGGAAACTACGAGCAGTACTTC.

This clone was found a few times. The chain is built from TRBV19 and TRBJ1-1; D perhaps matches TRBD1 (5 bases). Trimming shortened V by 6 bases and J by 4 bases, and 18 bases separated the two germline ends. Germline V gives CDR1 LNHDA, CDR2 SQIVND (reference sequence). The CDR3 is 15 amino acids. CDR3 sequence: CASSRAGNMGTEAFF. CDR3 in DNA: TGTGCCAGTAGCAGGGCGGGGAATATGGGCACTGAAGCTTTCTTT.

This sequence joins TRBV11-2 and TRBJ1-2; perhaps TRBD1 as D (6 bases). The V end was cut by 0 bases, the J end by 4 bases, with 12 bases between. The CDR3 has 15 residues. The germline V gene has CDR1 SGHAT and CDR2 FQNNGV. CDR3 amino acids: CASSLDQGTPYGYTF. The CDR3 DNA sequence: TGTGCCAGCAGCTTAGATCAGGGGACACCCTATGGCTACACCTTC.

V is TRBV28 and J is TRBJ2-7; D gene unclear. V was cut by 6 bases and J by 7 bases, with 10 bases left in between. The CDR3 totals 11 residues. The germline gives CDR1 MDHEN, CDR2 SYDVKM. DNA for the CDR3: TGTGCCAGCAGCCCGGGTAAGGAGCAGTACTTC. Translation gives CASSPGKEQYF.

This clone has a single count. CDR3 nucleotides: TGTGCCTCATCAAGGACAGGGGACACAGATACGCAGTATTTT. Amino acids: CASSRTGDTDTQYF. This rearrangement joins TRBV6-6 to TRBJ2-3; 9 nucleotides line up with TRBD1. Germline CDR1 is MNHNY and CDR2 is SVGAGI (reference sequence). V shed 11 bases, J shed 2 bases, and the junction held 8 bases outside the gene matches. The CDR3 extends over 14 amino acids.

This chain connects TRBV5-6 to TRBJ2-7, with D possibly TRBD1 on 5 matching bases. Germline-derived CDR1 and CDR2 are SGHDT and YYEEEE. This CDR3 is 16 amino acids long. Trimming stripped 4 bases from V and 1 base from J, with 18 bases between. CDR3 amino acids: CASSSTGFQRSYEQYF. As DNA, the CDR3 is TGTGCCAGCAGCAGTACAGGTTTCCAAAGGTCCTACGAGCAGTACTTC. The entire variable domain, with the rest obtained from reference TRBV5-6 and TRBJ2-7, is as follows: DAGVTQSPTHLIKTRGQQVTLRCSPKSGHDTVSWYQQALGQGPQFIFQYYEEEERQRGNFPDRFSGHQFPNYSSELNVNALLLGDSALYLCASSSTGFQRSYEQYFGPGTRLTVT.

CDR3 nucleotides: TGTGCCAGCAGGGGGGGGACGTTCCTCTCTGGGGCCAACGTCCTGACTTTC. It translates to CASRGGTFLSGANVLTF. J is TRBJ2-6 and V is TRBV28, with 7 bases that match TRBD2. Germline V lookup: CDR1 MDHEN, CDR2 SYDVKM. CDR3 length equals 17 residues. J lost 0 bases, V lost 6 bases, and 8 bases had no gene match. Using reference TRBV28 and TRBJ2-6 for the parts outside the CDR3, the full variable domain is DVKVTQSSRYLVKRTGEKVFLECVQDMDHENMFWYRQDPGLGLRLIYFSYDVKMKEKGDIPEGYSVSREKKERFSLILESASTNQTSMYLCASRGGTFLSGANVLTFGAGSRLTVL.

V is TRBV4-1 and J is TRBJ1-2, with a possible D match to TRBD1 (5 bases). The CDR3 contains 14 residues. V was shortened by 4 bases and J by 1 base, with 10 bases between the two germline ends. CDR1 MGHRA and CDR2 YSYEKL come from the germline V gene. CDR3 sequence reads: CASSPGGNNYGYTF. CDR3 DNA sequence: TGCGCCAGCAGCCCCGGGGGAAATAACTATGGCTACACCTTC.

The CDR3 spells CASSMTGLGNTEAFF. The CDR3 region has the DNA TGTGCCAGTAGTATGACAGGGCTGGGGAACACTGAAGCTTTCTTT. V gene TRBV19 combines with J gene TRBJ1-1, with TRBD1 identical over 7 bases. Germline V gene data show CDR1 as LNHDA and CDR2 as SQIVND (reference sequence). Trimming cost V 3 bases and J 1 base; bases outside gene matches: 5. The CDR3 length is 15 residues.

The rearrangement joins TRBV5-1 to TRBJ1-1, with unresolved D. Germline V gives CDR1 SGHRS, CDR2 YFSETQ. Trimming removed 4 bases at V and 1 base at J, with 14 bases between. The CDR3 is 15 residues long. As DNA, the CDR3 is TGCGCCAGCAGCCCCCCCGCTAACTCGAACACTGAAGCTTTCTTT. This translates into CASSPPANSNTEAFF.

The chain is built from TRBV10-3 and TRBJ1-3; tentatively, D is TRBD1 (6 bases). Trimming stripped 4 bases from V and 0 bases from J, with 13 bases between. The CDR3 is made up of 16 amino acids. In germline, CDR1 is ENHRY, CDR2 SYGVKD. CDR3 in DNA: TGTGCCATCAGTGGTCCGGGGGGCCGCTCTGGAAACACCATATATTTT. This encodes CAISGPGGRSGNTIYF.

The J gene is TRBJ2-5, the V gene TRBV9; tentative D call: TRBD2 (6 bases). The V and J ends lost 0 bases and 4 bases respectively, with 13 bases between them. This CDR3 contains 15 residues. Germline values: CDR1 SGDLS, CDR2 YYNGEE. Written as DNA, the CDR3 is TGTGCCAGCAGCGTAGGGTCGGGAGCCGGAGAGACCCAGTACTTC. It codes for CASSVGSGAGETQYF.

A note on this clone: The same CDR3 is also encoded by other DNA sequences in this sample. The rearrangement links TRBV27 to TRBJ1-5; D is possibly TRBD1 (5 bases). The CDR3 loop spans 14 amino acids. V lost 2 bases to trimming and J lost 3 bases, with 8 bases between them. From germline, CDR1 is MNHEY and CDR2 SMNVEV (reference sequence). In DNA form, the CDR3 reads TGTGCCAGCAGTTTAGACAGTTACAATCAGCCCCAGCATTTT. This encodes CASSLDSYNQPQHF.

The chain joins TRBV5-1 to TRBJ1-2, with 8 nucleotides matching TRBD1. V lost 4 bases, J lost 1 base, and 9 bases stayed unmatched. This CDR3 has 16 residues. Germline V gene lookup returns CDR1 SGHRS and CDR2 YFSETQ. The CDR3, as DNA: TGCGCCAGCAGCCCGTTAACAGGGGGTGGTAACTATGGCTACACCTTC. Its translation is CASSPLTGGGNYGYTF. Combining the CDR3 with reference TRBV5-1 and TRBJ1-2 gives the whole variable domain KAGVTQTPRYLIKTRGQQVTLSCSPISGHRSVSWYQQTPGQGLQFLFEYFSETQRNKGNFPGRFSGRQFSNSRSEMNVSTLELGDSALYLCASSPLTGGGNYGYTFGSGTRLTVV.

Regarding this clone: Compared with germline, one end of the junction differs, possibly owing to a read error. The chain recombines TRBV7-7 with TRBJ2-1; D is possibly TRBD1 (6 bases). This CDR3 comprises 16 residues. Germline V gene sequence: CDR1 SSHAT, CDR2 FNYEAQ (reference sequence). As DNA, the CDR3 is TGTGCTAGCAGCCCAGACGGACAGAGCTCCTACAATGAGCAGTTCTTC. It is translated as CASSPDGQSSYNEQFF.

The chain carries TRBV7-9 and TRBJ2-7, with 7 bases lining up with TRBD1. This CDR3 has 18 residues. J was trimmed by 2 bases and V by 5 bases; bases with no gene match: 18. The germline V gene encodes CDR1 SEHNR and CDR2 FQNEAQ (reference sequence). The CDR3 DNA follows: TGTGCCAGCAGCACTCCGGGACAAACAGGCAGGGGGACCTACGAGCAGTACTTC. It translates to CASSTPGQTGRGTYEQYF.

This clone has a count of ten or more. The chain couples TRBV30 to TRBJ1-3, with D tentatively TRBD1 (6 bases). Germline CDR1 GTSNPN, CDR2 SVGIG (reference sequence). This CDR3 has 15 amino acids. Trimming stripped 3 bases from V and 0 bases from J, with 12 bases between. The CDR3 loop reads CAWRSNRDSGNTIYF. Written as DNA, the CDR3 is TGTGCCTGGAGGTCCAACAGGGACTCTGGAAACACCATATATTTT. The full variable domain, in which reference TRBV30 and TRBJ1-3 provide the parts outside the CDR3, is SQTIHQWPATLVQPVGSPLSLECTVEGTSNPNLYWYRQAAGRGLQLLFYSVGIGQISSEVPQNLSASRPQDRQFILSSKKLLLSDSGFYLCAWRSNRDSGNTIYFGEGSWLTVV.

The chain carries TRBV11-2 and TRBJ1-1; TRBD1 aligns across 8 bases. This CDR3 has 14 amino acids. Per germline, CDR1 SGHAT and CDR2 FQNNGV. V trimming: 5 bases; J trimming: 3 bases; junction bases outside the gene matches: 5. CDR3 in amino acids: CASSLRGQYTEAFF. CDR3 nucleotides: TGTGCCAGCAGCCTCAGGGGGCAATACACTGAAGCTTTCTTT.

Only one count was recorded for this clone. The genes are TRBV2 and TRBJ2-1, with D possibly TRBD2 on 5 matching bases. The length of the CDR3 is 16 residues. Trimming pared 5 bases from V and 6 bases from J, leaving 20 bases between. Germline lookup yields CDR1 SNHLY and CDR2 FYNNEI. The CDR3 here is CASSPPRPRGFNEQFF. The CDR3 coding sequence is TGTGCCAGCAGTCCGCCACGGCCCCGGGGTTTCAATGAGCAGTTCTTC. The whole variable domain, remainder taken from reference TRBV2 and TRBJ2-1, is EPEVTQTPSHQVTQMGQEVILRCVPISNHLYFYWYRQILGQKVEFLVSFYNNEISEKSEIFDDQFSVERPDGSNFTLKIRSTKLEDSAMYFCASSPPRPRGFNEQFFGPGTRLTVL.